This T cell receptor beta chain was retrieved from a study of graft-versus-host responses after intestinal transplantation. Study overall: Anti-thymocyte globulin served as induction for all recipients, who then took tacrolimus and steroids for about three years. Study-wide results and caveats: Graft-donor T cell macrochimerism in patients accompanied high graft-versus-host to host-versus-graft clonal ratios in allografts. Early post-transplant falls in HvG clones accompanied the peak levels of circulating GvH clones.

A word on this clone: Its antigen is still unknown.

Data came from immunoSEQ multiplex PCR; TCRdb stores just in-frame clones and leaves some out. The sample shows about 110,000 clones, around nine tenths of them seen only once. Trimming shortened V by 6 bases and J by 0 bases, and 5 bases separated the two germline ends. The CDR3 is 12 residues long. Germline V gene data show CDR1 as ENHRY and CDR2 as SYGVKD. The V gene is TRBV10-3, the J gene TRBJ1-2; D is unclear. The receptor's source is a human donor who was the organ donor for an intestinal transplant. Sequenced here: unstimulated CD4+ T cells sorted from spleen or lymph node cells, sampled before transplant. CDR3 residues: CAIRRANYGYTF. The DNA for the CDR3 is TGTGCCATCAGGAGAGCTAACTATGGCTACACCTTC.